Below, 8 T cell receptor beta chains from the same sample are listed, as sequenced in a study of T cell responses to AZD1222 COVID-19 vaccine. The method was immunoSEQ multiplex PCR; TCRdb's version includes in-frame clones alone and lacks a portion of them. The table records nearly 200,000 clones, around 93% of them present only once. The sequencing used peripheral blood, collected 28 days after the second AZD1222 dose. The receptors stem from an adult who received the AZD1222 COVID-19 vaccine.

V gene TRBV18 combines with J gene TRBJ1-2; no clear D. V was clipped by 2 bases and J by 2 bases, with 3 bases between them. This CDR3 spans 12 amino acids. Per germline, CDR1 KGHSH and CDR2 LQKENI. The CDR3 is CASSPENYGYTF. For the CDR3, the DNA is TGTGCCAGCTCACCAGAAAACTATGGCTACACCTTC.

The CDR3: CASSLMGRWGQFNQPQHF. The CDR3 DNA reads TGTGCCAGCAGTTTGATGGGTCGGTGGGGACAGTTCAATCAGCCCCAGCATTTT. This chain uses TRBV28 with TRBJ1-5; 7 bases line up with TRBD1. Germline trimming cut 3 bases from V and 3 bases from J; bases unmatched to any gene: 14. The CDR3 has 18 amino acids. Germline V lookup: CDR1 MDHEN, CDR2 SYDVKM.

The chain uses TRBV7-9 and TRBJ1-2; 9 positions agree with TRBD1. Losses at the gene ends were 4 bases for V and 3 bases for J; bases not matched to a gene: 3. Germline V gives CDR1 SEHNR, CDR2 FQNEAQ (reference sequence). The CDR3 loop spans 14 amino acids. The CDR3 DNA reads TGTGCCAGCAGCTCGACAGGGGGTTACTATGGCTACACCTTC. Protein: CASSSTGGYYGYTF.

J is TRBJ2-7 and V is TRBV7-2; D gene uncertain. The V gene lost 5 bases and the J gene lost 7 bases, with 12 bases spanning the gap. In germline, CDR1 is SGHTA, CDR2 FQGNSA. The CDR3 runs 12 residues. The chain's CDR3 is CASSLQASEQYF. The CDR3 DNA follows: TGTGCCAGCAGCCTACAAGCCTCTGAGCAGTACTTC. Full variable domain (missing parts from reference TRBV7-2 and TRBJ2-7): GAGVSQSPSNKVTEKGKDVELRCDPISGHTALYWYRQSLGQGLEFLIYFQGNSAPDKSGLPSDRFSAERTGGSVSTLTIQRTQQEDSAVYLCASSLQASEQYFGPGTRLTVT.

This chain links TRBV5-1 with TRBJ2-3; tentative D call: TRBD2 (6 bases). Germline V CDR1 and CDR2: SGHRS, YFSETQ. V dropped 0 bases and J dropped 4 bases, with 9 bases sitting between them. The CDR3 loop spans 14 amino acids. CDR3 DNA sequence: TGCGCCAGCAGCTTGGGGGAGCGGGCAGATACGCAGTATTTT. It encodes CASSLGERADTQYF. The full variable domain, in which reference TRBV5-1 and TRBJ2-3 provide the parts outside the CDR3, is KAGVTQTPRYLIKTRGQQVTLSCSPISGHRSVSWYQQTPGQGLQFLFEYFSETQRNKGNFPGRFSGRQFSNSRSEMNVSTLELGDSALYLCASSLGERADTQYFGPGTRLTVL.

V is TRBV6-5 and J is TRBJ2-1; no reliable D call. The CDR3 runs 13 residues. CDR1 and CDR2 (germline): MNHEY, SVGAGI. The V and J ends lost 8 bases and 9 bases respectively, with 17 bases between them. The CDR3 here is CASWRPHNGEQFF. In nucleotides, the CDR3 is TGTGCCAGCTGGCGGCCCCACAATGGTGAGCAGTTCTTC.

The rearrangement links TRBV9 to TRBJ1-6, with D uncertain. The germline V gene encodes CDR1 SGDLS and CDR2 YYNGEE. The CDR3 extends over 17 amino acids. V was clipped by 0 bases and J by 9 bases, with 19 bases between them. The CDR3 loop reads CASSVAGAGLTGSPLHF. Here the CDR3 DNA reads TGTGCCAGCAGCGTAGCGGGTGCAGGCCTTACTGGTTCACCCCTCCACTTT.

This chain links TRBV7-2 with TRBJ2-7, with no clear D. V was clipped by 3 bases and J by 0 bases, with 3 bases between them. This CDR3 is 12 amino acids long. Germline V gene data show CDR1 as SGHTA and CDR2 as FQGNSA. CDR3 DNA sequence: TGTGCCAGCAGCTTGACCTCCTACGAGCAGTACTTC. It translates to CASSLTSYEQYF.